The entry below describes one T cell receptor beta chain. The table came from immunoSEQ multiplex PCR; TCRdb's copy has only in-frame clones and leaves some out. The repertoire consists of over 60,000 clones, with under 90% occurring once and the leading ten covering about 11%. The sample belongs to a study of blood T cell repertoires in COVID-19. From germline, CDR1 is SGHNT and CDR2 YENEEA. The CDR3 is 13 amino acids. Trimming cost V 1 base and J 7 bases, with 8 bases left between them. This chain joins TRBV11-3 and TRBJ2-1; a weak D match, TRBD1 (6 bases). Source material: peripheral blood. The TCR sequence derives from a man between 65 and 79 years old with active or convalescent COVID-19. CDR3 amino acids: CASSLAGENEQFF. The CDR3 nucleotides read TGTGCCAGCAGCTTAGCAGGGGAGAATGAGCAGTTCTTC.